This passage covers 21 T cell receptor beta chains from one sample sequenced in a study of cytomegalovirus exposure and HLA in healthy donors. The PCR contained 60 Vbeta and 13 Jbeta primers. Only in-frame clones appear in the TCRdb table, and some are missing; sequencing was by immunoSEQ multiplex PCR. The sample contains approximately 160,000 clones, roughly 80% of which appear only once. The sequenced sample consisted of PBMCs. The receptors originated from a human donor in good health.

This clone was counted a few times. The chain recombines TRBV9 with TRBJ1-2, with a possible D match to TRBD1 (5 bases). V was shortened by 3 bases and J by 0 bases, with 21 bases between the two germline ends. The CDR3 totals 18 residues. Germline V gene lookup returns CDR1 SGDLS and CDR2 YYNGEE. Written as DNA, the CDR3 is TGTGCCAGCAGCGCCCCCCGGGCCCTGGGGCAAGCTAACTATGGCTACACCTTC. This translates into CASSAPRALGQANYGYTF.

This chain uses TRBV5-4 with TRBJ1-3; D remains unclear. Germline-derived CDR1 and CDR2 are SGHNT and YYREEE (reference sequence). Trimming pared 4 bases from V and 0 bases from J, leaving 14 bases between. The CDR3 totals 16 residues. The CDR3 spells CASSGLHGSSGNTIYF. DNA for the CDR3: TGTGCCAGCAGCGGCCTCCACGGGAGCTCTGGAAACACCATATATTTT.

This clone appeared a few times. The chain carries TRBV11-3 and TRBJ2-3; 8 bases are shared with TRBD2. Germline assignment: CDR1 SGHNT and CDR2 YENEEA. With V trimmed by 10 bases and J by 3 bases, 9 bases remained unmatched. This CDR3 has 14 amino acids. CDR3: CATTGGQSTDTQYF. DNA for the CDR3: TGTGCCACTACGGGGGGGCAGAGTACAGATACGCAGTATTTT.

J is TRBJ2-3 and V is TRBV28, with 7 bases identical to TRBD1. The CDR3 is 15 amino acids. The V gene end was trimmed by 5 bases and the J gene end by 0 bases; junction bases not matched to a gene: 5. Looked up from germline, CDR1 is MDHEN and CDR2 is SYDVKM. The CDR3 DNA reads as TGTGCCAGCAGTCGTTGGACAGGAAGCACAGATACGCAGTATTTT. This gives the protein CASSRWTGSTDTQYF.

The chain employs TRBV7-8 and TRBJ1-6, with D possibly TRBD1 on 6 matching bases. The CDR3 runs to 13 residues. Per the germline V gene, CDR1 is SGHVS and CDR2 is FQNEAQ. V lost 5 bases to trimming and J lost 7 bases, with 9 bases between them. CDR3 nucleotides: TGTGCCAGCAGCGGGGGGGGCAATTCACCCCTCCACTTT. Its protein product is CASSGGGNSPLHF.

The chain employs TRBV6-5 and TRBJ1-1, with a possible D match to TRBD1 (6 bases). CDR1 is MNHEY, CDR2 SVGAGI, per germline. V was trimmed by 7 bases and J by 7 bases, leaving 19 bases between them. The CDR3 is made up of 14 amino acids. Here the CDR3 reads CASINTGSKFEAFF. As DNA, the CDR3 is TGTGCCAGCATTAATACAGGGTCTAAATTTGAAGCTTTCTTT.

CDR3: CASSSRQGVHEQYF. The DNA for the CDR3 is TGTGCCAGCAGTTCGCGACAGGGGGTCCACGAGCAGTACTTC. This chain uses TRBV6-6 with TRBJ2-7; 9 bases are shared with TRBD1. This CDR3 region has 14 residues. From germline, CDR1 is MNHNY and CDR2 SVGAGI (reference sequence). J gave up 5 bases and V 4 bases, and 6 bases lay outside the gene matches.

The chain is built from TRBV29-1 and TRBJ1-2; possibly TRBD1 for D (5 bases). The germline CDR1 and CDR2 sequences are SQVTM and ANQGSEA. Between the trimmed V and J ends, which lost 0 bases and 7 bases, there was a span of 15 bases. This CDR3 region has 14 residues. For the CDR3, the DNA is TGCAGCGTTGAAGAAGTCCAGGTCGGGGGTGGCTACACCTTC. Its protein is CSVEEVQVGGGYTF.

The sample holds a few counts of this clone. The CDR3 is CASSSWGRPDYTIYF. The CDR3, as DNA: TGTGCCAGCAGCTCCTGGGGCCGGCCAGATTACACCATATATTTT. The chain links TRBV11-2 to TRBJ1-3; D possibly corresponds to TRBD1 (5 bases). Germline V gene sequence: CDR1 SGHAT, CDR2 FQNNGV. V gave up 4 bases and J gave up 8 bases, with 18 bases separating them. The CDR3 has 15 amino acids.

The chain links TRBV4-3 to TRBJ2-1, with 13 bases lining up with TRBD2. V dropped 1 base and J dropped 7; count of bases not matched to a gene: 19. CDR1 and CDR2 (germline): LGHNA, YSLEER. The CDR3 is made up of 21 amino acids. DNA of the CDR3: TGCGCCAGCAGCCAAGTCATTGGACTAGCGGGGGCCCCGTGGGATTTGAATGAGCAGTTCTTC. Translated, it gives CASSQVIGLAGAPWDLNEQFF.

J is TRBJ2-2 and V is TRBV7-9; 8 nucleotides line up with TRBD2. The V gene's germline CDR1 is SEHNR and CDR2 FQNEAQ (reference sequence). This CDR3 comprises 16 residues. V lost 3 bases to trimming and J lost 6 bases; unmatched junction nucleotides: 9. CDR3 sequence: CASSFSAGAGSGELFF. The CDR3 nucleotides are TGTGCCAGCAGCTTTTCAGCGGGGGCGGGATCCGGGGAGCTGTTTTTT.

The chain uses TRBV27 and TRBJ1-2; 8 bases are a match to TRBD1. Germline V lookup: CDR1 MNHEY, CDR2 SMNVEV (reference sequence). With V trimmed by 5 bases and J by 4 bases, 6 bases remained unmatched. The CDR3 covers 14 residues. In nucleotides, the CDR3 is TGTGCCAGCAGTGTCCGCGGACAGGGCTATGGCTACACCTTC. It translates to CASSVRGQGYGYTF.

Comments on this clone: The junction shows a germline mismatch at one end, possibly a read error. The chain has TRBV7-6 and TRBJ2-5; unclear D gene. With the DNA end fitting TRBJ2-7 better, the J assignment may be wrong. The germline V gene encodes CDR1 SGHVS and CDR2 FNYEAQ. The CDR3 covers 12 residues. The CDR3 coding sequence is TGTGCCAGCAGTTTAGGTCGGTTCGAGCAGTACTTC. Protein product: CASSLGRFEQYF.

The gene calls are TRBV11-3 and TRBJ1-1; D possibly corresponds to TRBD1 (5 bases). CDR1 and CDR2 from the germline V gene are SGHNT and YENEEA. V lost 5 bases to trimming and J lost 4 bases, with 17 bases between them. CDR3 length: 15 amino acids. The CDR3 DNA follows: TGTGCCAGCAGCCCCAGGGTAAATCGGATCACTGAAGCTTTCTTT. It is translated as CASSPRVNRITEAFF.

In nucleotides, the CDR3 is TGTGCCAGCAGTTTAGTCTCAGGGGGCTTTTATGGCTACACCTTC. As protein: CASSLVSGGFYGYTF. The genes are TRBV27 and TRBJ1-2; 8 bases align to TRBD1. J was trimmed by 5 bases and V by 2 bases; bases with no gene match: 7. Germline values: CDR1 MNHEY, CDR2 SMNVEV (reference sequence). The length of the CDR3 is 15 residues.

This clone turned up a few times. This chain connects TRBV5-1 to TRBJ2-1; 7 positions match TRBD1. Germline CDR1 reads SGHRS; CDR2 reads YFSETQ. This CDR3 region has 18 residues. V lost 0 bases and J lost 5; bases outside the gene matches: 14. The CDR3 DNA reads TGCGCCAGCAGCTTGGGGGGCACACAGGGGCTAGTTCACAATGAGCAGTTCTTC. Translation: CASSLGGTQGLVHNEQFF. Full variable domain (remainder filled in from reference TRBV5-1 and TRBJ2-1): KAGVTQTPRYLIKTRGQQVTLSCSPISGHRSVSWYQQTPGQGLQFLFEYFSETQRNKGNFPGRFSGRQFSNSRSEMNVSTLELGDSALYLCASSLGGTQGLVHNEQFFGPGTRLTVL.

CDR3 loop: CASSSGVKVQPQHF. DNA for the CDR3: TGTGCCAGCAGCTCTGGAGTTAAGGTTCAGCCCCAGCATTTT. The V and J genes are TRBV9 and TRBJ1-5; D call uncertain. Germline CDR1 reads SGDLS; CDR2 reads YYNGEE. This CDR3 contains 14 residues. The V end was cut by 4 bases, the J end by 6 bases, with 14 bases between.

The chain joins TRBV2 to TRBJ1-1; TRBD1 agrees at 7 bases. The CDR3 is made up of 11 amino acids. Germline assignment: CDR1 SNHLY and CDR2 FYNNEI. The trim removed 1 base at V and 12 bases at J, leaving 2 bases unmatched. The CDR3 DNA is TGTGCCAGCAGTGAAGGGGACAGACCTTTCTTT. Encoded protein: CASSEGDRPFF.

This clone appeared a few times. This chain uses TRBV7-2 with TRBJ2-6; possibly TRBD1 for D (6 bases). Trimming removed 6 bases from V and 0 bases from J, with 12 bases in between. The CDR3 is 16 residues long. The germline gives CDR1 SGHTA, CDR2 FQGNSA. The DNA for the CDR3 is TGTGCCAGCAGATCTACAGGGTCCTCTGGGGCCAACGTCCTGACTTTC. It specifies CASRSTGSSGANVLTF.

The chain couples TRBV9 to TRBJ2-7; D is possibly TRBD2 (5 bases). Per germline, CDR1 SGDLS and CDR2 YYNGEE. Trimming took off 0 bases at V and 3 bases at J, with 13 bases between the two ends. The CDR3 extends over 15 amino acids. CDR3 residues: CASSVVLGKNYEQYF. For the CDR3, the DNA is TGTGCCAGCAGCGTAGTCCTCGGGAAAAACTACGAGCAGTACTTC.

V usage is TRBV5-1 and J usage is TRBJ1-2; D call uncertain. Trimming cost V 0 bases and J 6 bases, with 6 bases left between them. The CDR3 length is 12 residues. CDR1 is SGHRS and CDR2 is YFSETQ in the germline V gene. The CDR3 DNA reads TGCGCCAGCAGCTTGGGAGGGCATGGCTACACCTTC. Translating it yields CASSLGGHGYTF.